This T cell receptor beta chain stems from a study of response to subunit inactivated influenza vaccine. Study outcomes and limitations: Authors suggested each seasonal influenza vaccination recruits few new T cells.

Via MiXCR, TCRdb re-called the RT-PCR reads, giving one row per CDR3 protein. This sample has approximately 290,000 distinct CDR3 sequences, with about 20% found just once. With V trimmed by 0 bases and J by 0 bases, 8 bases remained unmatched. The CDR3 sequence is 18 residues long. CDR1 and CDR2 (germline): LGHNA, YSLEER. This clonotype was found many times. Antigen specificity is unknown. The rearrangement joins TRBV4-3 to TRBJ1-3; TRBD1 matches at 7 bases. This TCR derives from a man aged 45-69 years who received an inactivated influenza vaccine. The specimen was PBMCs from blood, collected about 20 months after vaccination. The CDR3 reads CASSQETTRDSSGNTIYF. CDR3 coding DNA: TGCGCCAGCAGCCAAGAAACTACCCGGGACAGCTCTGGAAACACCATATATTTT.